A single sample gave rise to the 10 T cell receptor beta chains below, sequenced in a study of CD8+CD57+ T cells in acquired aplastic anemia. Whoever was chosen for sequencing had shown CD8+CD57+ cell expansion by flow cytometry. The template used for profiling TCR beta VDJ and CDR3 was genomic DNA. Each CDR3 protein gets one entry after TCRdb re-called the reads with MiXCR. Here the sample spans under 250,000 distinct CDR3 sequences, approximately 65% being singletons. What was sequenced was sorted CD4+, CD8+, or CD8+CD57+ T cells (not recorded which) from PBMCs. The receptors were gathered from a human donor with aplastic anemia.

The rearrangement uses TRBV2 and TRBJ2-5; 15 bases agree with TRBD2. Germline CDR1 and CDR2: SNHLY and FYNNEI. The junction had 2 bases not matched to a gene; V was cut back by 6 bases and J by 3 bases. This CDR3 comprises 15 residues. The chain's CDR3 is CASRGLAGGKETQYF. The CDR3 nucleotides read TGTGCCAGCAGGGGACTAGCGGGGGGAAAAGAGACCCAGTACTTC.

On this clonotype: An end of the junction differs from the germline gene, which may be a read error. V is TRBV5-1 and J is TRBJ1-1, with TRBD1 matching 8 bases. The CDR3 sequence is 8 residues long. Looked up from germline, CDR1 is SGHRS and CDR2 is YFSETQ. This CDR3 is CASGRGRW. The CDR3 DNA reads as TGCGCCAGCGGCAGGGGGCGGTGG. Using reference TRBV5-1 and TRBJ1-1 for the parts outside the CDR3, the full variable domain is KAGVTQTPRYLIKTRGQQVTLSCSPISGHRSVSWYQQTPGQGLQFLFEYFSETQRNKGNFPGRFSGRQFSNSRSEMNVSTLELGDSALYLCASGRGRWGQGTRLTVV.

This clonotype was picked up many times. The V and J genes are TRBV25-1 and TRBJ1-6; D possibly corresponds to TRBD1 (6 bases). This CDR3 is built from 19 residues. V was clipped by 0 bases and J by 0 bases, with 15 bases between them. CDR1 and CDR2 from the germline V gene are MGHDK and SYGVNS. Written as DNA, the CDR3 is TGTGCCAGCAGTGAATATTTCCCCTGGACAGACTCCTATAATTCACCCCTCCACTTT. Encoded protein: CASSEYFPWTDSYNSPLHF.

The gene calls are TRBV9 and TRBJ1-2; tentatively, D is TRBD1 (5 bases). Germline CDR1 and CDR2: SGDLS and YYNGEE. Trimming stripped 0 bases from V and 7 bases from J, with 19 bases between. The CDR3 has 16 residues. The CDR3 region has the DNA TGTGCCAGCAGCGTAGATTTGACAGCCATCCCGGGTGGCTACACCTTC. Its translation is CASSVDLTAIPGGYTF.

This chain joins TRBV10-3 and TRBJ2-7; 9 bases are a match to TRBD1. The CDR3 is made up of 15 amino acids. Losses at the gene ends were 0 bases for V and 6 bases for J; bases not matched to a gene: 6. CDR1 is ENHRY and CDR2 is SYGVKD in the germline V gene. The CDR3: CAISESRDRVSEQYF. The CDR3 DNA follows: TGTGCCATCAGTGAGTCCCGGGACAGGGTCAGCGAGCAGTACTTC.

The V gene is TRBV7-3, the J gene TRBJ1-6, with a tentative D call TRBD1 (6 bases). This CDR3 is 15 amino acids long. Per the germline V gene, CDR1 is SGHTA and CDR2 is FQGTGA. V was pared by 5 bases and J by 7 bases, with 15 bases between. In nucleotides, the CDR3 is TGTGCCAGCAGCGTAGCGGGGGGGCCCAATTCACCCCTCCACTTT. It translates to CASSVAGGPNSPLHF.

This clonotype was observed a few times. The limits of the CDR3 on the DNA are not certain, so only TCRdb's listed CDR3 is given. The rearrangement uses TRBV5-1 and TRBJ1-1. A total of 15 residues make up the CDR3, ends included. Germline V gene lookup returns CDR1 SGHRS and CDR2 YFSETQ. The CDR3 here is CASSFGAGRYTEAFF.

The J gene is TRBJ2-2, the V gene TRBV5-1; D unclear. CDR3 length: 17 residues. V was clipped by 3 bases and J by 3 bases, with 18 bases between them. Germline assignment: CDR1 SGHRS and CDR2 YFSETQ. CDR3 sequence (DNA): TGCGCCAGCAGCTCGAACGGGCGTTATGGCTACACCGGGGAGCTGTTTTTT. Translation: CASSSNGRYGYTGELFF.

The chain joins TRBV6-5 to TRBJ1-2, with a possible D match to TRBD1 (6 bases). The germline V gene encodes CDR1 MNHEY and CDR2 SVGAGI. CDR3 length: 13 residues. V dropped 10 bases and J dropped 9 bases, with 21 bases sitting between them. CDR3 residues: CATKSPEGVRYTF. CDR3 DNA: TGTGCCACCAAGTCCCCCGAGGGGGTCCGCTACACCTTC.

The CDR3, as DNA: TGTGCCACCGGGACAGGGCCCTTCGGGGAGCAGTACTTC. This codes for CATGTGPFGEQYF. The rearrangement uses TRBV15 and TRBJ2-7; 9 positions match TRBD1. Germline CDR1 reads LNHNV; CDR2 reads YYDKDF (reference sequence). With V trimmed by 8 bases and J by 7 bases, 9 bases remained unmatched. The CDR3 sequence is 13 residues long. The entire variable domain, with the rest obtained from reference TRBV15 and TRBJ2-7, is as follows: DAMVIQNPRYQVTQFGKPVTLSCSQTLNHNVMYWYQQKSSQAPKLLFHYYDKDFNNEADTPDNFQSRRPNTSFCFLDIRSPGLGDTAMYLCATGTGPFGEQYFGPGTRLTVT.